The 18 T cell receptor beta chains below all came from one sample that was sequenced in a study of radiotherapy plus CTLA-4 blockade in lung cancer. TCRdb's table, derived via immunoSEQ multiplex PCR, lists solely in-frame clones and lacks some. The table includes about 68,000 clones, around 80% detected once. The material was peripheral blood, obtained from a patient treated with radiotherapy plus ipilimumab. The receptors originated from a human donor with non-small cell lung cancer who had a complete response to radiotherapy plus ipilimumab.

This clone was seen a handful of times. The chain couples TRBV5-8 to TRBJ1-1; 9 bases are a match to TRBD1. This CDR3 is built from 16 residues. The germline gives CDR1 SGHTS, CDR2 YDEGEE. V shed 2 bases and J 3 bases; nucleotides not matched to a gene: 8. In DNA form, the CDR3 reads TGTGCCAGCAGCTTTGGACCGGGACAGGGAGACACTGAAGCTTTCTTT. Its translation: CASSFGPGQGDTEAFF. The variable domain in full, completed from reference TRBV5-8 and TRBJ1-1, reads EAGVTQSPTHLIKTRGQQATLRCSPISGHTSVYWYQQALGLGLQFLLWYDEGEERNRGNFPPRFSGRQFPNYSSELNVNALELEDSALYLCASSFGPGQGDTEAFFGQGTRLTVV.

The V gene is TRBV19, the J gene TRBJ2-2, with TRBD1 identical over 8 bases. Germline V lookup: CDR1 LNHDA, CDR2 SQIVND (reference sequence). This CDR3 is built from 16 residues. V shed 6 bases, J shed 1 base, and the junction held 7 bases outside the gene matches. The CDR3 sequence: CASRRTGTGNTGELFF. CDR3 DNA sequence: TGTGCCAGTAGACGCACCGGGACAGGGAACACCGGGGAGCTGTTTTTT.

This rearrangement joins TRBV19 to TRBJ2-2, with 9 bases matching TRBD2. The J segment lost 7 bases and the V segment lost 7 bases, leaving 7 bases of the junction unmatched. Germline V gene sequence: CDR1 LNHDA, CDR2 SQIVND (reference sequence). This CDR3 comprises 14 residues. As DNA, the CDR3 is TGTGCCAGTAAAGGCGGGGGGGCCGGCGGGGAGCTGTTTTTT. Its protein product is CASKGGGAGGELFF.

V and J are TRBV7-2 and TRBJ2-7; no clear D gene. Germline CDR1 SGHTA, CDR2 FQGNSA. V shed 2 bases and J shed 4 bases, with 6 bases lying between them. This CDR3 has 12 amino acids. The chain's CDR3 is CASSLLQYEQYF. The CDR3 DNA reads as TGTGCCAGCAGCTTACTACAGTACGAGCAGTACTTC.

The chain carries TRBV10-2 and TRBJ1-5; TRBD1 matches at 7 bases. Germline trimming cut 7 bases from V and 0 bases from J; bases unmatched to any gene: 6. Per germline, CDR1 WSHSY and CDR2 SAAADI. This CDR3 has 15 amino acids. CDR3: CASNRDSNSNQPQHF. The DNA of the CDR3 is TGCGCCAGCAACCGGGACAGTAATAGCAATCAGCCCCAGCATTTT.

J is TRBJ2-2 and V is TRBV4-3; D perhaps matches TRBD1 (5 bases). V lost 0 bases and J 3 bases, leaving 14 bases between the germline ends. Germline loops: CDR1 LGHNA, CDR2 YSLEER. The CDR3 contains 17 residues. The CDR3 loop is CASSQDARAGYTGELFF. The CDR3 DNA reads TGCGCCAGCAGCCAAGATGCTAGGGCAGGGTACACCGGGGAGCTGTTTTTT.

Written as DNA, the CDR3 is TGTGCCAGCAGTCCCGGGACTGGGGGGGGGAATGAGCAGTTCTTC. Protein sequence: CASSPGTGGGNEQFF. The chain recombines TRBV6-5 with TRBJ2-1; 7 bases are shared with TRBD2. Germline lookup yields CDR1 MNHEY and CDR2 SVGAGI. The CDR3 is 15 residues long. V was pared by 5 bases and J by 7 bases, with 11 bases of the junction left unmatched.

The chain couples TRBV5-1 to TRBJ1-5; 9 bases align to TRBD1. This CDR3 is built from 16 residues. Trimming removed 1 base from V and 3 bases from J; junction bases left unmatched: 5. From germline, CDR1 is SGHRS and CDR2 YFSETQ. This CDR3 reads CASSLSGTGNNQPQHF. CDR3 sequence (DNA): TGCGCCAGCAGCTTGAGTGGGACAGGGAACAATCAGCCCCAGCATTTT.

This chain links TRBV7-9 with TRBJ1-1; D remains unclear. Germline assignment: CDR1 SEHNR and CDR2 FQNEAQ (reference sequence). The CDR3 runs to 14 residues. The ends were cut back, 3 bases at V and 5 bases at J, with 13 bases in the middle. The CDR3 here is CASSLSQRMTEAFF. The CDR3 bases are TGTGCCAGCAGCTTGAGTCAACGGATGACTGAAGCTTTCTTT.

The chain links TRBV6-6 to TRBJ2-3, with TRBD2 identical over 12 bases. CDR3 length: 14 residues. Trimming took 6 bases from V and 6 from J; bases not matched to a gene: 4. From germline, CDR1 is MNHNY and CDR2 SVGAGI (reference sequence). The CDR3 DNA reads TGTGCCAGCAGCCCCGGGACTAGCGGGGATACGCAGTATTTT. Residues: CASSPGTSGDTQYF.

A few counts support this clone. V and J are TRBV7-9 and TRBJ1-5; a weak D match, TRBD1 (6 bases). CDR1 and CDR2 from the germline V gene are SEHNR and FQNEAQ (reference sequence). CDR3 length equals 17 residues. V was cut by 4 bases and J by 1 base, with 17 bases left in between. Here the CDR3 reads CASSSSRGGGSNQPQHF. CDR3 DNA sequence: TGTGCCAGCAGCTCTTCTCGGGGAGGGGGGAGCAATCAGCCCCAGCATTTT.

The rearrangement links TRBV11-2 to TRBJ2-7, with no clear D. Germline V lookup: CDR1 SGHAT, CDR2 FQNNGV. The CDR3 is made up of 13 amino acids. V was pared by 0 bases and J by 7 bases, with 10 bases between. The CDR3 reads CASSLDRKREQYF. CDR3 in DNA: TGTGCCAGCAGCTTAGATCGGAAGAGGGAGCAGTACTTC.

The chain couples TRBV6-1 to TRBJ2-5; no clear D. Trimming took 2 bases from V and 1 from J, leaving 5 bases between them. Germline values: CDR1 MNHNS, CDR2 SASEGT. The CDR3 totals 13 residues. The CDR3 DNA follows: TGTGCCAGCAGTGAATTCAGCCAAGAGACCCAGTACTTC. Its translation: CASSEFSQETQYF.

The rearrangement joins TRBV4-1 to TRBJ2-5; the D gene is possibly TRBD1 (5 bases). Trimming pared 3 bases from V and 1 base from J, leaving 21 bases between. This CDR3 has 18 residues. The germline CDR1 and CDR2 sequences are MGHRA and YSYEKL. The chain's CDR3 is CASSQIEYQIRGQETQYF. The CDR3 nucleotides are TGCGCCAGCAGCCAGATCGAGTACCAAATTAGGGGCCAAGAGACCCAGTACTTC.

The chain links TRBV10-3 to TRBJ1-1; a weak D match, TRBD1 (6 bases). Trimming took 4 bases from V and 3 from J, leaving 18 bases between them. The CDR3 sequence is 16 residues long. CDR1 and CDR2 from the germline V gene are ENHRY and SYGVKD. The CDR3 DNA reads TGTGCCATCAGTGGGTCTACAGGGCGGGGGGACACTGAAGCTTTCTTT. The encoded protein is CAISGSTGRGDTEAFF.

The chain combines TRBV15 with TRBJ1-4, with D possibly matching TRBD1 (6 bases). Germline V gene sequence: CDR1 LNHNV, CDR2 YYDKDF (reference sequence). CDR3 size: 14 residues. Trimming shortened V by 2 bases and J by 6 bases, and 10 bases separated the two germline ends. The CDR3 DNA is TGTGCCACCAGCAGACAGGGGTCCTATGAAAAACTGTTTTTT. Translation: CATSRQGSYEKLFF.

CDR3 DNA sequence: TGTGCCAGCAGCTTGTTTGGTTGGCAGGATCATAATGAAAAACTGTTTTTT. Amino acid sequence: CASSLFGWQDHNEKLFF. The chain carries TRBV5-6 and TRBJ1-4, with D uncertain. The CDR3 length is 17 residues. V was trimmed by 1 base and J by 4 bases, leaving 17 bases between them. Germline CDR1 SGHDT, CDR2 YYEEEE.

The CDR3 DNA sequence: TGTGCCAGCAGTAACAACAGGGGGGAGGGAGGAAACACCATATATTTT. Translating it yields CASSNNRGEGGNTIYF. The chain uses TRBV6-6 and TRBJ1-3, with 8 bases aligning to TRBD1. J was trimmed by 4 bases and V by 5 bases; bases with no gene match: 10. From germline, CDR1 is MNHNY and CDR2 SVGAGI (reference sequence). The CDR3 length is 16 residues.